These T cell receptor beta chains were read from a single sample in a study of beta chain features in type 1 diabetes. Produced via immunoSEQ multiplex PCR; TCRdb's table is partial and in-frame only. This sample has roughly 340,000 clones, with 10% to 15% found just once. The sequenced sample was naive CD4+ T cells from blood. The receptors stem from a woman aged 18-29 years with type 1 diabetes. CDR3s include the opening cysteine and the closing phenylalanine or tryptophan. D genes are given only for firm matches. Part of the rows lack a size; the others show once, few, many or a class for expanded clones.

v_gene	d_gene	j_gene	abundance	CDR3aa	CDR3nt
TRBV2	.	TRBJ1-1	.	CASSDTAPNTEAFF	TGTGCCAGCAGTGACACAGCCCCAAACACTGAAGCTTTCTTT
TRBV7-9	.	TRBJ2-3	few	CASSFVPTDTQYF	TGTGCCAGCAGCTTCGTCCCGACAGATACGCAGTATTTT
TRBV13	TRBD1	TRBJ1-1	.	CASSRTGPTEAFF	TGTGCCAGCAGCCGGACAGGGCCCACTGAAGCTTTCTTT
TRBV28	.	TRBJ2-3	.	CASSRDSTDTQYF	TGTGCCAGCAGTAGGGACTCCACAGATACGCAGTATTTT
TRBV4-2	.	TRBJ2-2	.	CASSQDHQGAGELFF	TGTGCCAGCAGCCAAGATCACCAGGGCGCCGGGGAGCTGTTTTTT
TRBV18	.	TRBJ2-7	few	CASSPPDTNEQYF	TGTGCCAGCTCACCACCGGACACCAACGAGCAGTACTTC
TRBV4-1	TRBD2	TRBJ2-1	.	CASSQLAGAYNEQFF	TGCGCCAGCAGCCAACTAGCGGGAGCCTACAATGAGCAGTTCTTC
TRBV6-5	.	TRBJ1-4	few	CASRLTAFEKLFF	TGTGCCAGCAGGCTAACAGCCTTTGAAAAACTGTTTTTT
TRBV14	.	TRBJ2-5	few	CASSQGVRGIQYF	TGTGCCAGCAGCCAAGGGGTACGGGGGATCCAGTACTTC
TRBV27	.	TRBJ2-1	.	CASSFRWEQPEQFF	TGTGCCAGCAGTTTTCGGTGGGAGCAGCCTGAGCAGTTCTTC